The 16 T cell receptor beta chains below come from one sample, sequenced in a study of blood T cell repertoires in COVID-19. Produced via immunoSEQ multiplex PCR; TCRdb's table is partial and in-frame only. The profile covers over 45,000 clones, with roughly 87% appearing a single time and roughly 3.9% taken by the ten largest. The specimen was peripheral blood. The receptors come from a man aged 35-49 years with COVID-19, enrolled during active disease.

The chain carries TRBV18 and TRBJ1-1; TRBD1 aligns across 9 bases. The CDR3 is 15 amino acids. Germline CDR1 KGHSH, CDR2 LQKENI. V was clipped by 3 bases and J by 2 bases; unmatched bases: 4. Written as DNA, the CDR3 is TGTGCCAGCTCACCCCGACAGGGGGTTAACACTGAAGCTTTCTTT. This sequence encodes CASSPRQGVNTEAFF.

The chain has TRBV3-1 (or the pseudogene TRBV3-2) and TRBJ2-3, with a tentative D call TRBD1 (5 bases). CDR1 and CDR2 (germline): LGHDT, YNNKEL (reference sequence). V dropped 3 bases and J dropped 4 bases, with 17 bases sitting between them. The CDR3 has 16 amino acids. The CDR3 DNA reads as TGTGCCAGCAGCCATTCGTTCAGGGCCGGCGCAGATACGCAGTATTTT. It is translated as CASSHSFRAGADTQYF.

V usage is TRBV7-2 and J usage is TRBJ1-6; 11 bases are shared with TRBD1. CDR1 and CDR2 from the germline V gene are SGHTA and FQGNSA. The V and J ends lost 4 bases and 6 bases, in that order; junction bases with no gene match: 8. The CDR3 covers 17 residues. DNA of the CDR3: TGTGCCAGCAGCTCCATTGGGGGGACAGGGGGTAATTCACCCCTCCACTTT. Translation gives CASSSIGGTGGNSPLHF.

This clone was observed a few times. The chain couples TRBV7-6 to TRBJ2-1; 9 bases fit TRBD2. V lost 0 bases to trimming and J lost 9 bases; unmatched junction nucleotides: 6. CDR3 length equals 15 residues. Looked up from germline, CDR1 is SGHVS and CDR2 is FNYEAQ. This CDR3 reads CASSLAAGGPFEQFF. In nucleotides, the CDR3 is TGTGCCAGCAGCTTAGCGGCGGGGGGGCCATTTGAGCAGTTCTTC.

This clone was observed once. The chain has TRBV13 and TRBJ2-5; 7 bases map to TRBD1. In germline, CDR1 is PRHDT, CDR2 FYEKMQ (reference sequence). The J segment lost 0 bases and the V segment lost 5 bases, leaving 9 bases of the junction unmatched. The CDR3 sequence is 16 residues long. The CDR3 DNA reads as TGTGCCAGCAGCCATGGACAGGACCCGTACCAAGAGACCCAGTACTTC. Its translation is CASSHGQDPYQETQYF.

The CDR3 loop is CASSQFGGYEQYF. The CDR3 nucleotides read TGTGCCAGCAGCCAATTCGGGGGTTACGAGCAGTACTTC. The chain combines TRBV3-1 (or the pseudogene TRBV3-2) with TRBJ2-7; perhaps TRBD2 as D (6 bases). Trimming left V 2 bases short and J 4 bases short, with 9 bases between. CDR1 and CDR2 from the germline V gene are LGHDT and YNNKEL (reference sequence). There are 13 residues in the CDR3.

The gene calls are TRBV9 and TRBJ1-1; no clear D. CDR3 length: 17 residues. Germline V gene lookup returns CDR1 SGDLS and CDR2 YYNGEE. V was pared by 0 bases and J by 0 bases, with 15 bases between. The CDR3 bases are TGTGCCAGCAGCGTAGATCCCCAAGGACTAATGAACACTGAAGCTTTCTTT. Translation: CASSVDPQGLMNTEAFF.

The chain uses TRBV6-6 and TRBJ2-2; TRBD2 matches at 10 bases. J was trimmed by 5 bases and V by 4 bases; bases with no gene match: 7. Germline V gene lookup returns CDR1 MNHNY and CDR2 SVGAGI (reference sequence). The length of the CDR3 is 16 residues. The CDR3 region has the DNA TGTGCCAGCAGTTCGCCGGGGACTAGCGTTACCGGGGAGCTGTTTTTT. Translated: CASSSPGTSVTGELFF.

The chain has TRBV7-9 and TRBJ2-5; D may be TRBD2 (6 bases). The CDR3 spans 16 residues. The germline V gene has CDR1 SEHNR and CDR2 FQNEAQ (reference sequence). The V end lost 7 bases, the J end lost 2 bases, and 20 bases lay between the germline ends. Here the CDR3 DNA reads TGTGCCAGCACCGTATACAGACTAGGGGATCAAGAGACCCAGTACTTC. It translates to CASTVYRLGDQETQYF.

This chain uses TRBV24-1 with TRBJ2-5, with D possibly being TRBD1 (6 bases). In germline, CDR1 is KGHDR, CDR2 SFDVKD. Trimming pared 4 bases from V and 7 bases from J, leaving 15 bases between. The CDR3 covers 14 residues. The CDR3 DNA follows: TGTGCCACCAGTGAACACAGGGCGTCAGGGACCCAGTACTTC. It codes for CATSEHRASGTQYF.

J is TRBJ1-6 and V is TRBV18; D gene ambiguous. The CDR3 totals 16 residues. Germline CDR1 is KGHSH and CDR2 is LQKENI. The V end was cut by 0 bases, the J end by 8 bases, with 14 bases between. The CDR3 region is CASSPPGSGVDSPLHF. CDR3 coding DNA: TGTGCCAGCTCACCACCGGGGTCCGGGGTCGATTCACCCCTCCACTTT.

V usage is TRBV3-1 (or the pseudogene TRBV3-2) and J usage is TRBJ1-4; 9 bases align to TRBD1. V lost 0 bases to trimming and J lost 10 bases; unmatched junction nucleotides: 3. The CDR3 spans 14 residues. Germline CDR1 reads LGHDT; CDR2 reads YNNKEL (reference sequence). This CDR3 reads CASSQETGGGKLFF. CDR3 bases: TGTGCCAGCAGCCAAGAGACAGGGGGTGGAAAACTGTTTTTT.

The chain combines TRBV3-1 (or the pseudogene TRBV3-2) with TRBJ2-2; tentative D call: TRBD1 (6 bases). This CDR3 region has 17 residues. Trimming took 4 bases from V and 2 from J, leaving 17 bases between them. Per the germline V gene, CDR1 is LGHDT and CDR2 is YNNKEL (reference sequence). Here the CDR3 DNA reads TGTGCCAGCAGCCCGTACGACCGGGACAAAAACACCGGGGAGCTGTTTTTT. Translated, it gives CASSPYDRDKNTGELFF.

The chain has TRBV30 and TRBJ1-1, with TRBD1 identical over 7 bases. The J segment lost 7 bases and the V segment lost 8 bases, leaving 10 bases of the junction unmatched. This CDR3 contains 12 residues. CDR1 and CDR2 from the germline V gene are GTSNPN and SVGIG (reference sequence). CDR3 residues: CAGDTGVGEAFF. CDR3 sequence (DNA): TGTGCCGGAGATACAGGGGTAGGTGAAGCTTTCTTT.

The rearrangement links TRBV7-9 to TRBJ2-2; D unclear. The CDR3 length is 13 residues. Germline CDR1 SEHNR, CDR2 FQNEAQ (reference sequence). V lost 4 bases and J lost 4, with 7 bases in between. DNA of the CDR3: TGTGCCAGCAGCTCCACGGTCACCGGGGAGCTGTTTTTT. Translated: CASSSTVTGELFF.

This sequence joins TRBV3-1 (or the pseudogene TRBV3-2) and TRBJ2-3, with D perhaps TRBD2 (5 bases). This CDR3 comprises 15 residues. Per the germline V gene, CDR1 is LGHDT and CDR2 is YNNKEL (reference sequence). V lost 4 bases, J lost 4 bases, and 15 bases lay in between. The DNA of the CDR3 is TGTGCCAGCAGCCCCGGGGTAGTAGGCGCAGATACGCAGTATTTT. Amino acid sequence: CASSPGVVGADTQYF.